What follows describes a single T cell receptor beta chain. Its antigen is not identified. This sample was included in a study of blood T cells in healthy people across ages. Study-level results: CMV infection status of these donors was not known. Unsorted PBMC input precluded a conclusive naive versus antigen-experienced comparison.

Through a sample-barcoded 5' primer and a J-beta primer mix, a second PCR was run for about 6 to 12 cycles. MiXCR, applied by TCRdb to the 5' RACE reads, yields one record per CDR3 protein. This sample has over 1,300,000 distinct CDR3 sequences, with approximately 63% found just once. Trimming pared 7 bases from V and 0 bases from J, leaving 14 bases between. The CDR3 contains 15 residues. Germline V gives CDR1 MNHEY, CDR2 SMNVEV (reference sequence). This receptor was identified in a man aged 18-30 years in good health. Sequencing was carried out using blood. The rearrangement joins TRBV27 to TRBJ2-3; D unclear. The DNA for the CDR3 is TGTGCCAGCAACGTCATTGGGGATAGCACAGATACGCAGTATTTT. This codes for CASNVIGDSTDTQYF.